The clone carrying this T cell receptor (beta chain) appeared many times. What it recognizes is unknown. This sample was taken from a study of T cells in Graves' hyperthyroidism and ophthalmopathy. Study-level points and caveats: Patients with ophthalmopathy were separated from those with stable hyperthyroidism by a 13 V-J model.

The CDR3 sequence is 14 residues long. V lost 1 base to trimming and J lost 5 bases; unmatched junction nucleotides: 5. Germline-derived CDR1 and CDR2 are LGHNA and YNFKEQ. TCR beta CDR3 region amplification was performed from RNA transcripts. HTBI primers were used for first-round RT-PCR of the TCR CDR3. TCRdb reprocessed the multiplex PCR reads via MiXCR and lists one record per CDR3 protein. Among about 96,000 distinct CDR3 sequences listed, over 50% were seen once. The sample consisted of blood. The chain carries TRBV4-2 and TRBJ2-7; 7 bases fit TRBD1. The TCR comes from a woman in her 40s with Graves' hyperthyroidism. The CDR3 DNA reads as TGTGCCAGCAGCCAAGCCGACAGGGTCCACGAGCAGTACTTC. Translating gives CASSQADRVHEQYF.